The clone carrying this T cell receptor (beta chain) was found many times. This entry comes from a study of T cell repertoires in cytomegalovirus infection. TCRdb called the reads again in MiXCR, with one record for every CDR3 protein. The profile shows 200,000 or so distinct CDR3 sequences, about 20% of them singletons. The sample consisted of PBMCs. The sequence came from a human donor in good health (CMV status not recorded). Some clones in this sample may be carry-over from other donors' samples.

This CDR3 reads CASSSLGGVYGTEAFF. The CDR3 DNA reads as TGTGCCAGCAGCTCCCTGGGAGGGGTATACGGGACTGAAGCTTTCTTT. V and J are TRBV28 and TRBJ1-1; D might be TRBD1 (5 bases). Per the germline V gene, CDR1 is MDHEN and CDR2 is SYDVKM. This CDR3 is 16 amino acids long. Trimming removed 6 bases from V and 5 bases from J, with 22 bases in between.